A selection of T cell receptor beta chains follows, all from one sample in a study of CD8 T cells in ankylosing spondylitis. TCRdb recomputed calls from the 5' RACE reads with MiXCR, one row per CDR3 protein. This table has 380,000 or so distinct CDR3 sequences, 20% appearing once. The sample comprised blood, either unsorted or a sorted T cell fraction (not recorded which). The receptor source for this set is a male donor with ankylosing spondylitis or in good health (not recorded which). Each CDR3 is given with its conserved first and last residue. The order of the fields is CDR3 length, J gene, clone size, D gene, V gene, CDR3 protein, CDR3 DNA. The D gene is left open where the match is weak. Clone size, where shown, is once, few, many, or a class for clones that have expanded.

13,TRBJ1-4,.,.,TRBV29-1,CSVLGFTNEKLFF,TGCAGCGTTTTAGGGTTTACTAATGAAAAACTGTTTTTT
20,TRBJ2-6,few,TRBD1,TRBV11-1,CASSLAHSQQGASGANVLTF,TGTGCCAGCAGCTTAGCGCATTCACAACAGGGGGCTTCTGGGGCCAACGTCCTGACTTTC
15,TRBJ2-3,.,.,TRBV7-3,CASSRTGINTDTQYF,TGTGCCAGCAGCCGGACGGGGATAAACACAGATACGCAGTATTTT
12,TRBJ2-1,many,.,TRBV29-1,CSVVLRFGEQFF,TGCAGCGTTGTTTTGAGGTTCGGTGAGCAGTTCTTC
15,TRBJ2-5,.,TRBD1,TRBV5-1,CASSRGQDFQETQYF,TGCGCCAGCAGTCGCGGACAGGACTTCCAAGAGACCCAGTACTTC
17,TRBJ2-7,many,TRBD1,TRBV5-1,CASSLEGQGFASYEQYF,TGCGCCAGCAGCTTGGAGGGACAGGGGTTCGCCTCCTACGAGCAGTACTTC
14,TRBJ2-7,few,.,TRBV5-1,CASNGAGSSYEQYF,TGCGCCAGCAACGGAGCGGGTAGCTCCTACGAGCAGTACTTC
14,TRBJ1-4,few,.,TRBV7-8,CASSSGPAHEKLFF,TGTGCCAGCAGCTCAGGACCGGCCCACGAAAAACTGTTTTTT
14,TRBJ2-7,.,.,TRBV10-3,CAISEDRVYGEQYF,TGTGCCATCAGTGAGGACAGAGTATACGGAGAGCAGTACTTC
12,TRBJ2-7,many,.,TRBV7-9,CASSPQGIEQYF,TGTGCCAGCAGCCCTCAGGGGATCGAGCAGTACTTC
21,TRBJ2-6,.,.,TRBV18,CASSPRDISSSFDSGANVLTF,TGTGCCAGCTCACCCCGGGATATCTCCAGTTCATTTGACTCTGGGGCCAACGTCCTGACTTTC
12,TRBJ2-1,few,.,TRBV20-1,CSAEREHNEQFF,TGCAGTGCCGAGAGGGAGCACAATGAGCAGTTCTTC
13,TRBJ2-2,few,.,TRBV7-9,CASSFESHGELFF,TGTGCCAGCAGCTTTGAGTCCCACGGGGAGCTGTTTTTT
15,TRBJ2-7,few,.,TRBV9,CASSVGGSPRHEQYF,TGTGCCAGCAGCGTAGGGGGTTCCCCTAGGCACGAGCAGTACTTC
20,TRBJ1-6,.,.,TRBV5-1,CASSLVGSTDWSSYNSPLQF,TGCGCCAGCAGCTTGGTGGGTTCGACGGATTGGAGCTCCTATAATTCACCCCTCCAATTT
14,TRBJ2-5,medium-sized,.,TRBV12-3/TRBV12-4,CASSHLTGGETQYF,TGTGCCAGCAGCCACTTGACGGGCGGGGAGACCCAGTACTTC
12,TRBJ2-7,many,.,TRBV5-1,CASSLERGEQYF,TGCGCCAGCAGCCTAGAACGGGGCGAGCAGTACTTC
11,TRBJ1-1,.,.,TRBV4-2,CASSPGVSAFF,TGTGCCAGCAGTCCAGGGGTATCAGCTTTCTTT
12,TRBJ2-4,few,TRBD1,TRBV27,CASSKGANIQYF,TGTGCCAGCAGCAAGGGGGCGAACATTCAGTACTTC
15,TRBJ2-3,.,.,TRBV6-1,CASSTKGGFTDTQYF,TGTGCCAGCAGTACGAAGGGAGGCTTCACAGATACGCAGTATTTT
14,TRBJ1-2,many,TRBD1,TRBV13,CASSLEGQGPGYTF,TGTGCCAGCAGCTTAGAAGGACAGGGTCCTGGCTACACCTTC
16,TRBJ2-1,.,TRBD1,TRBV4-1,CASSSYPGTGNNEQFF,TGCGCCAGCAGCTCCTATCCCGGGACAGGAAACAATGAGCAGTTCTTC
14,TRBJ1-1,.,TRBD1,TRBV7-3,CASSPGTGVAEAFF,TGTGCCAGCAGCCCCGGGACAGGGGTAGCTGAAGCTTTCTTT
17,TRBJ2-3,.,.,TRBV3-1,CASSPEALAQHTDTQYF,TGTGCCAGCAGCCCCGAAGCTCTAGCGCAACACACAGATACGCAGTATTTT
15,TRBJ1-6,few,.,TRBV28,CASSSSGRVYSPLHF,TGTGCCAGCAGTTCCTCCGGCAGGGTTTATTCACCCCTCCACTTT
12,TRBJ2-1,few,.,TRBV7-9,CASSPNSNEQFF,TGTGCCAGCAGCCCTAATAGTAATGAGCAGTTCTTC
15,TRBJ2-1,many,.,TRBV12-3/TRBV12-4,CASSLIGTASDEQFF,TGTGCCAGCAGCCTTATCGGGACGGCTAGTGATGAGCAGTTCTTC
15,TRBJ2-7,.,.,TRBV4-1,CASSQEGYETYEQYF,TGCGCCAGCAGCCAAGAGGGCTACGAAACCTACGAGCAGTACTTC